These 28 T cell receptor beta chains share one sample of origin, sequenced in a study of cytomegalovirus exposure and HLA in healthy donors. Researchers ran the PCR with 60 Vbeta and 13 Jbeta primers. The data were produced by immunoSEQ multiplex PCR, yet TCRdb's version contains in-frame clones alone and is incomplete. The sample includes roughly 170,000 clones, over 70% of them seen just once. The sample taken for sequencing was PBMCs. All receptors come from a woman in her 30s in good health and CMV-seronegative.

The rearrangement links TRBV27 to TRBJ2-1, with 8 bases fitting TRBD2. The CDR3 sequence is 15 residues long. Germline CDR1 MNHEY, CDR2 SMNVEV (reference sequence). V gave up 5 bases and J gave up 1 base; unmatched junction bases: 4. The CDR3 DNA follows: TGTGCCAGCAGTGGGACGGGGGGGTCCTACAATGAGCAGTTCTTC. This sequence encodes CASSGTGGSYNEQFF.

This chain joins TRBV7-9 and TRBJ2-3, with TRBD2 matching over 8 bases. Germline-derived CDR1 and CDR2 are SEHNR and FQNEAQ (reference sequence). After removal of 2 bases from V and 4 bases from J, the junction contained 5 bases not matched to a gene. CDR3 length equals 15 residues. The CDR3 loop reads CASSLRGGVADTQYF. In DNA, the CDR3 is TGTGCCAGCAGCTTACGGGGGGGCGTCGCAGATACGCAGTATTTT.

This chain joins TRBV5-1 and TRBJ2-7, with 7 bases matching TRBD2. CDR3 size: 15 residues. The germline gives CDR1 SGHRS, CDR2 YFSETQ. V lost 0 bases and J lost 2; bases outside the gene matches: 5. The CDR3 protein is CASSLAAGVPYEQYF. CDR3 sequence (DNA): TGCGCCAGCAGCTTGGCCGCGGGAGTCCCCTACGAGCAGTACTTC.

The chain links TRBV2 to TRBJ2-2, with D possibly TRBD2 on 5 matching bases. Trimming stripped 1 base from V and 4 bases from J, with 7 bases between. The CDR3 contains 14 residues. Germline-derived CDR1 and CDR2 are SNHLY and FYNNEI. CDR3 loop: CASSEEAGTGELFF. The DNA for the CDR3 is TGTGCCAGCAGTGAAGAGGCGGGCACCGGGGAGCTGTTTTTT.

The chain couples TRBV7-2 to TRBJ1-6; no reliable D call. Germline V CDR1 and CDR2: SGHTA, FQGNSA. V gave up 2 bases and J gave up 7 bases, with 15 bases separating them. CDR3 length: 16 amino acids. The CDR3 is CASSLIPANLNSPLHF. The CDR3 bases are TGTGCCAGCAGCTTAATTCCTGCCAACTTGAATTCACCCCTCCACTTT. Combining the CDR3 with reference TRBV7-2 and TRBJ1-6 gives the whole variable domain GAGVSQSPSNKVTEKGKDVELRCDPISGHTALYWYRQSLGQGLEFLIYFQGNSAPDKSGLPSDRFSAERTGGSVSTLTIQRTQQEDSAVYLCASSLIPANLNSPLHFGNGTRLTVT.

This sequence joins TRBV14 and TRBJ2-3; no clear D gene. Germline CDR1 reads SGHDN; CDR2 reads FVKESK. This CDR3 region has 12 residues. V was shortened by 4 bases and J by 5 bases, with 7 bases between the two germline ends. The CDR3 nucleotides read TGTGCCAGCAGCCCCCCCGGAGATACGCAGTATTTT. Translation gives CASSPPGDTQYF. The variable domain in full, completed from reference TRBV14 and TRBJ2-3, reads EAGVTQFPSHSVIEKGQTVTLRCDPISGHDNLYWYRRVMGKEIKFLLHFVKESKQDESGMPNNRFLAERTGGTYSTLKVQPAELEDSGVYFCASSPPGDTQYFGPGTRLTVL.

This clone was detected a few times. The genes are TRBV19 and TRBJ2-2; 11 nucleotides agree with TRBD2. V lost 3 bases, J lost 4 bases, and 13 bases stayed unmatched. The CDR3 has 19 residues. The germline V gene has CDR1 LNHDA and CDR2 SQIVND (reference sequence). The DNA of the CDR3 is TGTGCCAGTAGTATGGTTTCTAGCGGGGGGCTACGTCGCACCGGGGAGCTGTTTTTT. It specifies CASSMVSSGGLRRTGELFF.

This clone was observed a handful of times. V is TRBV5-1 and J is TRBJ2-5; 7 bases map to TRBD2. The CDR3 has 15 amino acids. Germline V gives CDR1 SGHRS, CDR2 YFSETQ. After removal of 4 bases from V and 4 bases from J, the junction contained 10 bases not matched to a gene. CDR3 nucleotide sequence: TGCGCCAGCAGCATAGCGGGCCAGGGAAGAGAGACCCAGTACTTC. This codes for CASSIAGQGRETQYF.

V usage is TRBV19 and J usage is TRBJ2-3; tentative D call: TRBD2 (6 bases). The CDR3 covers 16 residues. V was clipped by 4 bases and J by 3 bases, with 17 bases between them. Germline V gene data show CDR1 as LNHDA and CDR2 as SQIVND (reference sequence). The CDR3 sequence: CASSTLAAGLTDTQYF. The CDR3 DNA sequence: TGTGCCAGTAGTACCCTCGCGGCGGGACTTACAGATACGCAGTATTTT.

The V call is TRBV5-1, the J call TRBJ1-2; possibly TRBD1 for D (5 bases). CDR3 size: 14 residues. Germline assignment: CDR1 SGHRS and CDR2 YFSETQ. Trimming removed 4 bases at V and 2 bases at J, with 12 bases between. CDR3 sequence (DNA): TGCGCCAGCAGCCCCCCGGAGGGGAACTATGGCTACACCTTC. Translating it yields CASSPPEGNYGYTF.

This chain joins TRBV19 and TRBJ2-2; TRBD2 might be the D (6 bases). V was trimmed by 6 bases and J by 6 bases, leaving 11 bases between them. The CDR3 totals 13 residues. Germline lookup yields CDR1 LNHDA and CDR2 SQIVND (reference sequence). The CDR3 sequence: CASSDGGSGELFF. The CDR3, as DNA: TGTGCCAGTAGCGACGGGGGATCCGGGGAGCTGTTTTTT.

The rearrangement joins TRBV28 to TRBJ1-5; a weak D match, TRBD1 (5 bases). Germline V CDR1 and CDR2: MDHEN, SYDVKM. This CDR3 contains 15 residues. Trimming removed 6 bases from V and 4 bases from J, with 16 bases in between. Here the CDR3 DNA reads TGTGCCAGCAGGAGTCCGGCAGGGCAGAATCAGCCCCAGCATTTT. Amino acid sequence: CASRSPAGQNQPQHF.

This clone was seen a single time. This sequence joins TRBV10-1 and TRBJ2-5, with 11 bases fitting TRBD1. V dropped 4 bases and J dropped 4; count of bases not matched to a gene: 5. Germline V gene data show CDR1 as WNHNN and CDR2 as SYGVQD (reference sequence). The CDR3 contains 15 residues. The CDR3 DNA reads TGCGCCAGCAGTGCGGGGACAGGGGGAAGAGAGACCCAGTACTTC. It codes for CASSAGTGGRETQYF.

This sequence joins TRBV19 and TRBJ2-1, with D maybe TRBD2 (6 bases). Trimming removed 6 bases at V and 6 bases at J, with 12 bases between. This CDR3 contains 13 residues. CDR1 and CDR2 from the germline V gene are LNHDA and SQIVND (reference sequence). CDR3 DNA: TGTGCCAGTAGGAGGGCGGGGACCAATGAGCAGTTCTTC. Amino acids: CASRRAGTNEQFF.

CDR3 coding DNA: TGTGCCAGCAGTTCCCCCTGGGACAAATACGAGCAGTACTTC. It specifies CASSSPWDKYEQYF. The gene calls are TRBV28 and TRBJ2-7; a possible D gene is TRBD1 (6 bases). V was cut by 4 bases and J by 4 bases, with 14 bases left in between. The CDR3 has 14 amino acids. Germline-derived CDR1 and CDR2 are MDHEN and SYDVKM.

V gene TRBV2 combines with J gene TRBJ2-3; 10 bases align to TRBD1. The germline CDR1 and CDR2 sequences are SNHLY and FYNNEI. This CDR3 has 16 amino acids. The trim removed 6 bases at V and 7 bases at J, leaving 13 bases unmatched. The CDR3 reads CASRWIETGGWNTQYF. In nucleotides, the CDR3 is TGTGCCAGCAGATGGATTGAGACAGGGGGCTGGAATACGCAGTATTTT.

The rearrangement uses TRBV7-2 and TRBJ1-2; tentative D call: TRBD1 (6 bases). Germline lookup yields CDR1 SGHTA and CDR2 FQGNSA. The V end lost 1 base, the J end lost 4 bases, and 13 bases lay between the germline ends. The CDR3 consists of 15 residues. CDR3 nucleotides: TGTGCCAGCAGCTTAGACCTGGGGGCTAGCTATGGCTACACCTTC. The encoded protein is CASSLDLGASYGYTF.

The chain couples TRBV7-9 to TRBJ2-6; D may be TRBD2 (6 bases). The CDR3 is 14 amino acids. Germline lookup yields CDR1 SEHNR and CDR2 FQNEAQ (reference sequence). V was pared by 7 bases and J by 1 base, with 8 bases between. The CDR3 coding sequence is TGTGCCAGCACGGAGGGGTCTGGGGCCAACGTCCTGACTTTC. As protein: CASTEGSGANVLTF.

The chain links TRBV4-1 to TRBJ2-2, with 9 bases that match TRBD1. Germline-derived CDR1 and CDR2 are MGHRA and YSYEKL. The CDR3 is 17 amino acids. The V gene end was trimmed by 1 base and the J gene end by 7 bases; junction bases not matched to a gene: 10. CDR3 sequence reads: CASSQGGQGRVVGELFF. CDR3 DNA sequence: TGCGCCAGCAGCCAAGGGGGACAGGGTCGGGTAGTCGGGGAGCTGTTTTTT.

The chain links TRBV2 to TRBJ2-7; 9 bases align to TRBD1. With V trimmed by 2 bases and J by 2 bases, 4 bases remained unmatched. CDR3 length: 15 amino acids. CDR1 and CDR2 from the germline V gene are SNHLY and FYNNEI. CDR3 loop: CASSEQGTGPYEQYF. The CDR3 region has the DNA TGTGCCAGCAGTGAACAAGGGACAGGGCCCTACGAGCAGTACTTC.

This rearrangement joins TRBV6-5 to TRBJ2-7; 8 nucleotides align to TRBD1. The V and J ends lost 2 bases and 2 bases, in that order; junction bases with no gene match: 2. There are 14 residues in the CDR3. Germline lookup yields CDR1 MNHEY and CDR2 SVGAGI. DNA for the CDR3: TGTGCCAGCAGTTACCGGGACAGGACCTACGAGCAGTACTTC. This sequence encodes CASSYRDRTYEQYF.

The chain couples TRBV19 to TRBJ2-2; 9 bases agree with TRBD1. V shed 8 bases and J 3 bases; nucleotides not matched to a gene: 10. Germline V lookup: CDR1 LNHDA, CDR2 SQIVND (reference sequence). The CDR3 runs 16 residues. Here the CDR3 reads CASLLTTGGYTGELFF. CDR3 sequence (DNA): TGTGCCAGTCTCCTCACGACAGGGGGATACACCGGGGAGCTGTTTTTT.

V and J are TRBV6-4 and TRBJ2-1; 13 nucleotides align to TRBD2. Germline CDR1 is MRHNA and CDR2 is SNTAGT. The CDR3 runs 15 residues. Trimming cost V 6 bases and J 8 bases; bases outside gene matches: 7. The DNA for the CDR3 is TGTGCCAGCAGCGGCGGGACTAGCGGGGACGATGAGCAGTTCTTC. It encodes CASSGGTSGDDEQFF.

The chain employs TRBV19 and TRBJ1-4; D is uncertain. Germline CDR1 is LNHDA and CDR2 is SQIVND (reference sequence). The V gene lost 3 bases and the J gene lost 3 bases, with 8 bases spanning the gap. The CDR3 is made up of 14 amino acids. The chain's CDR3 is CASSMGQPNEKLFF. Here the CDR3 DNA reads TGTGCCAGTAGTATGGGCCAGCCTAATGAAAAACTGTTTTTT.

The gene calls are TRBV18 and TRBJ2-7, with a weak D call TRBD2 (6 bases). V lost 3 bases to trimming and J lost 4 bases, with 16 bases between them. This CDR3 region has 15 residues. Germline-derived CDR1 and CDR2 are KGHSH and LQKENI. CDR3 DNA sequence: TGTGCCAGCTCACCCGGTGGGGGGTTATCTTACGAGCAGTACTTC. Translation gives CASSPGGGLSYEQYF. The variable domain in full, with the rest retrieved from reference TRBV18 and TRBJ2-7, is NAGVMQNPRHLVRRRGQEARLRCSPMKGHSHVYWYRQLPEEGLKFMVYLQKENIIDESGMPKERFSAEFPKEGPSILRIQQVVRGDSAAYFCASSPGGGLSYEQYFGPGTRLTVT.

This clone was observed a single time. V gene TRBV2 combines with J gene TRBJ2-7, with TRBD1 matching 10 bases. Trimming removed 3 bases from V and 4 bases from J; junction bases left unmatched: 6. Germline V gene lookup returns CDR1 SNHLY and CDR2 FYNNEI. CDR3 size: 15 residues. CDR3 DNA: TGTGCCAGCAGTGATTGGAGACAGGGGGCGTACGAGCAGTACTTC. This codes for CASSDWRQGAYEQYF. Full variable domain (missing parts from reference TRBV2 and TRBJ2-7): EPEVTQTPSHQVTQMGQEVILRCVPISNHLYFYWYRQILGQKVEFLVSFYNNEISEKSEIFDDQFSVERPDGSNFTLKIRSTKLEDSAMYFCASSDWRQGAYEQYFGPGTRLTVT.

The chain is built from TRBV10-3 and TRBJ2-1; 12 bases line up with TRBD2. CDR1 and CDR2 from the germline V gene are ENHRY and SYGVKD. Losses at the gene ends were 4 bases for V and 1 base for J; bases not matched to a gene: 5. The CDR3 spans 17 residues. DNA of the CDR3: TGTGCCATCAGTGGGCGGACTAGCGGGAATTCCTACAATGAGCAGTTCTTC. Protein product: CAISGRTSGNSYNEQFF.

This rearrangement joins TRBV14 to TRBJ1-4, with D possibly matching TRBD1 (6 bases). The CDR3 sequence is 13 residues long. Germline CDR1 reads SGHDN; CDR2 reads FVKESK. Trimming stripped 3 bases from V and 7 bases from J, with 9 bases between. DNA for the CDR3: TGTGCCAGCAGCCAGGGGGCGCGTGAAAAACTGTTTTTT. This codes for CASSQGAREKLFF.